Described below is a single T cell receptor (beta chain) sequence and its context. Trimming took off 10 bases at V and 1 base at J, with 13 bases between the two ends. Germline V gene data show CDR1 as WSHSY and CDR2 as SAAADI. The CDR3 length is 13 residues. This sample is drawn from a study of blood T cell repertoires in COVID-19. In the study overall: Donors in the United States, Italy and Spain gave samples during acute or convalescent COVID-19.

Authors' data handling: Cell counts per sample came from amplifying reference gene primers. Only in-frame clones appear in the TCRdb table, and some are missing; sequencing was by immunoSEQ multiplex PCR. Clonal size and the V and J genes are those of that table, whereas D and trimming came from the DNA. Of over 25,000 clones listed, roughly 84% were seen once; the top ten hold about 9.2%. Sequencing input: peripheral blood. This chain joins TRBV10-2 and TRBJ1-1, with D possibly being TRBD1 (5 bases). The TCR sequence derives from an elderly man with active COVID-19. The CDR3 DNA is TGCGCCACACGGTGGGGGGAGAACACTGAAGCTTTCTTT. Its translation is CATRWGENTEAFF.